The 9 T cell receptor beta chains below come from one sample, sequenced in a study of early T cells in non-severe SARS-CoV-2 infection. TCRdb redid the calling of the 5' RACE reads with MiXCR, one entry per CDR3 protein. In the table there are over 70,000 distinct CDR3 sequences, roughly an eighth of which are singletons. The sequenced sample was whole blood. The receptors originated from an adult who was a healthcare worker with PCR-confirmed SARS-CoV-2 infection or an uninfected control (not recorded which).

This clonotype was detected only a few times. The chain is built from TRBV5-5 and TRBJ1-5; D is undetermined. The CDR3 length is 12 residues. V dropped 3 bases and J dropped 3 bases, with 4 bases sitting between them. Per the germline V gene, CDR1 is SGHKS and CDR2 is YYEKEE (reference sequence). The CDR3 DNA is TGTGCCAGCAGCTCCCTCAATCAGCCCCAGCATTTT. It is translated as CASSSLNQPQHF.

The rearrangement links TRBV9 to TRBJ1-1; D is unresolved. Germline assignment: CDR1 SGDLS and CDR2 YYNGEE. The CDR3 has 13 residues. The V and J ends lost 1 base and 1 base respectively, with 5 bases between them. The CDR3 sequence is CASSVTQNTEAFF. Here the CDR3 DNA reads TGTGCCAGCAGCGTAACCCAGAACACTGAAGCTTTCTTT.

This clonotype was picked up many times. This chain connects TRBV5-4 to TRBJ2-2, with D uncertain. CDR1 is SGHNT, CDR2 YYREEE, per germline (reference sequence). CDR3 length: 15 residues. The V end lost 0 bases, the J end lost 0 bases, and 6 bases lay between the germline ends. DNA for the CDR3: TGTGCCAGCAGCTTGGGCCCGTCGAACACCGGGGAGCTGTTTTTT. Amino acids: CASSLGPSNTGELFF.

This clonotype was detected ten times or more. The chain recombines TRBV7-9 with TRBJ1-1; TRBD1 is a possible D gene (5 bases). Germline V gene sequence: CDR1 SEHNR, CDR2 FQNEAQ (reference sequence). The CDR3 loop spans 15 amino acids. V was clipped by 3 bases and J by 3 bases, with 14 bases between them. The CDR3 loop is CASSLTDFSDTEAFF. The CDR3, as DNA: TGTGCCAGCAGCTTGACAGATTTTTCTGACACTGAAGCTTTCTTT.

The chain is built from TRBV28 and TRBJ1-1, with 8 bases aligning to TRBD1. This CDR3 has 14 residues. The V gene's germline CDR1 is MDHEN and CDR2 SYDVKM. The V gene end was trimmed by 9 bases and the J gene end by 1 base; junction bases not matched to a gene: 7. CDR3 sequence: CASDRGNGNTEAFF. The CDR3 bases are TGTGCCAGTGACAGGGGCAACGGGAACACTGAAGCTTTCTTT.

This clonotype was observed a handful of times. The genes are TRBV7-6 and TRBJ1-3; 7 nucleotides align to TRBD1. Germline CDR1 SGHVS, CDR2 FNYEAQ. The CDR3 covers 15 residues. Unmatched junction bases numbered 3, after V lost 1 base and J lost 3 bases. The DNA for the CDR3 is TGTGCCAGCAGCTTAGTAGGGGGCCGTGGAAACACCATATATTTT. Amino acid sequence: CASSLVGGRGNTIYF.

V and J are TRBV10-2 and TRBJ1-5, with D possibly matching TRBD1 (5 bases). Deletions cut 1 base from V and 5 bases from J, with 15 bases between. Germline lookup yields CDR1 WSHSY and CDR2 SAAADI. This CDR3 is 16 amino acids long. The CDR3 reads CASSELGGAGYQPQHF. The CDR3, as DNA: TGCGCCAGCAGTGAGTTGGGGGGAGCGGGGTATCAGCCCCAGCATTTT.

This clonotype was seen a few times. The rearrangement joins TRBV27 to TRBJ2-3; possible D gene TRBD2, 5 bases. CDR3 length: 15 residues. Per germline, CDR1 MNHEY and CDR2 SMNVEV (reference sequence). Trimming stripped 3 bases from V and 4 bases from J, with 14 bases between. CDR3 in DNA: TGTGCCAGCAGTTTGGGAGATTCCAGCTCAGATACGCAGTATTTT. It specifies CASSLGDSSSDTQYF.

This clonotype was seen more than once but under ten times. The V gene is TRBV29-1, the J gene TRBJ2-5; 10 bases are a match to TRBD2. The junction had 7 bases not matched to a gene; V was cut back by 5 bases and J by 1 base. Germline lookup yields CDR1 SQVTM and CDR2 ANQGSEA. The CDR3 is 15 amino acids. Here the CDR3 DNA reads TGCAGCGTTTTTGGAACTAGCGGGATCCAAGAGACCCAGTACTTC. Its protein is CSVFGTSGIQETQYF.